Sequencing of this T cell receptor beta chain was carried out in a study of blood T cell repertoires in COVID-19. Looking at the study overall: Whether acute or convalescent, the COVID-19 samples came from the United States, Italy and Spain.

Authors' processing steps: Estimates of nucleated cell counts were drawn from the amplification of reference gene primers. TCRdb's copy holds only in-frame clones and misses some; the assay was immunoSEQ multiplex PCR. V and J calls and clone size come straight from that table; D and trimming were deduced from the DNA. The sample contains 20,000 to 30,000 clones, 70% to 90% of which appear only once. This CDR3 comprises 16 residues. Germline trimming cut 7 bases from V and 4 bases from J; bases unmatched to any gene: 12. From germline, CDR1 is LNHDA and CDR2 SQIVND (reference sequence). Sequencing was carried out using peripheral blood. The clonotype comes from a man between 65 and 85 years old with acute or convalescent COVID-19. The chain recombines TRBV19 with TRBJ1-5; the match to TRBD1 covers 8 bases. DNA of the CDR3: TGTGCCAGTACATTTTCGGGACAGGCGGGGAATCAGCCCCAGCATTTT. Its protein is CASTFSGQAGNQPQHF.